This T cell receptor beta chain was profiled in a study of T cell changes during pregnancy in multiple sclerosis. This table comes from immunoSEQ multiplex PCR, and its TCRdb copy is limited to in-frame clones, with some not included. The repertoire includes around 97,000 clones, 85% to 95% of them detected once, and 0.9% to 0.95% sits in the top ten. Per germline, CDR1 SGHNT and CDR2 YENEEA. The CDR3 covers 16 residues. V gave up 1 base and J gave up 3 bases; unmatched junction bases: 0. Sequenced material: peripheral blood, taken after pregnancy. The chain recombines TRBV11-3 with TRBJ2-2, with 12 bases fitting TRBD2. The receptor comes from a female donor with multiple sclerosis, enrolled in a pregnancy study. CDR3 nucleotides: TGTGCCAGCAGCTTAGGACTAGCGGGAGACACCGGGGAGCTGTTTTTT. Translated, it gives CASSLGLAGDTGELFF.